The present T cell receptor (beta chain) was sequenced within a study of CD8+ T cells in alopecia areata. In the study overall: It was oral tofacitinib, at 5 to 10 mg twice daily, that treated patients received. It was 6 to 18 months of tofacitinib, and then there were 6 months off drug.

Germline CDR1 is MNHEY and CDR2 is SVGAGI. The J segment lost 6 bases and the V segment lost 5 bases, leaving 9 bases of the junction unmatched. This CDR3 spans 14 amino acids. The treatment: oral pan-JAK inhibitor, 5-10 mg twice daily. This clone was detected only a few times. RNA extraction was followed by reverse transcription into cDNA, which acted as the sequencing template. TCRdb's copy holds only in-frame clones and misses some; the assay was immunoSEQ multiplex PCR. This sample has 150,000 to 200,000 clones, with 55% to 75% found just once. The material was CD4+ T cells sorted from blood, obtained at week 24, from a patient treated with tofacitinib. The receptor comes from a human donor with alopecia areata. This chain links TRBV6-5 with TRBJ2-7; 8 bases fit TRBD2. The CDR3 is CASSPRGGQFEQYF. The CDR3 DNA follows: TGTGCCAGCAGTCCCCGCGGGGGGCAGTTCGAGCAGTACTTC.